A single sample gave rise to the 2 T cell receptor beta chains below, sequenced in a study of T cells in Graves' hyperthyroidism and ophthalmopathy. RNA transcripts were the template for amplifying TCR beta CDR3 regions. Primed by the HTBI set, a first-round RT-PCR was run on the TCR CDR3. Via MiXCR, TCRdb re-called the multiplex PCR reads, giving one row per CDR3 protein. This table has roughly 700,000 distinct CDR3 sequences, approximately 15% appearing once. Specimen: blood. These receptors were collected from a man aged 45-65 years with Graves' hyperthyroidism.

Notes on this clonotype: One junction end does not reproduce the germline sequence, and a read error may be involved. CDR3 protein: CASSGIRDARNF. In DNA, the CDR3 is TGTGCCAGCAGCGGAATTAGAGATGCCAGAAACTTC. The rearrangement joins TRBV7-9 to TRBJ2-5; D is unresolved. Germline CDR1 and CDR2: SEHNR and FQNEAQ (reference sequence). The CDR3 contains 12 residues.

This clonotype has a count of ten or more. The genes are TRBV28 and TRBJ2-1; D might be TRBD2 (6 bases). Trimming took off 10 bases at V and 1 base at J, with 17 bases between the two ends. The CDR3 runs 15 residues. The germline V gene encodes CDR1 MDHEN and CDR2 SYDVKM. DNA of the CDR3: TGTGCCACCCTGCCCCCCGGGAGATCCTACAATGAGCAGTTCTTC. The encoded protein is CATLPPGRSYNEQFF.